This entry lists 27 T cell receptor beta chains sequenced from one sample in a study of blood T cell repertoires in COVID-19 (dated by TCRdb to the early 2020s). Library generation was performed with the immunoSEQ multiplex PCR assay. What TCRdb holds here is the immuneACCESS table cut down to in-frame rearrangements. Part of the clones is not present; checked against another copy, under half of the missing clones reflect an unresolved V gene, and the others are unexplained. This sample comprises some 290,000 clones, around four fifths of them detected only once. Roughly 4.6% of the sample rests with the top ten. The sequenced sample consisted of peripheral blood. The receptor source for this set is a man in his sixties who had recovered from COVID-19.

The chain combines TRBV24-1 with TRBJ1-2; D unresolved. From germline, CDR1 is KGHDR and CDR2 SFDVKD. The CDR3 spans 12 residues. Deletions cut 0 bases from V and 5 bases from J, with 3 bases between. CDR3 region: CATSDLRYGYTF. CDR3 bases: TGTGCCACCAGTGATTTGCGGTATGGCTACACCTTC.

The chain is built from TRBV19 and TRBJ1-5; a weak D match, TRBD1 (5 bases). Trimming left V 7 bases short and J 2 bases short, with 12 bases between. This CDR3 is 14 amino acids long. CDR1 is LNHDA, CDR2 SQIVND, per germline (reference sequence). CDR3 sequence (DNA): TGTGCCAGTACTAATGGGGGGGGCAATCAGCCCCAGCATTTT. Its translation is CASTNGGGNQPQHF.

As for this clone: One end of the junction does not line up with germline, which may come from a read error. The sample has other DNA sequences that encode this CDR3 too. The V and J genes are TRBV19 and TRBJ1-6; TRBD1 agrees at 8 bases. The CDR3 spans 15 residues. Per germline, CDR1 LNHDA and CDR2 SQIVND (reference sequence). The CDR3 sequence: CASSIYGDRSSPLHF. The CDR3 region has the DNA TGTGCCAGTAGTATTTACGGGGACAGGTCTTCACCCCTCCATTTT.

The J gene is TRBJ2-3, the V gene TRBV24-1, with TRBD2 matching over 13 bases. V was pared by 4 bases and J by 2 bases, with 5 bases of the junction left unmatched. Germline V gene lookup returns CDR1 KGHDR and CDR2 SFDVKD. The CDR3 is 17 residues long. DNA for the CDR3: TGTGCCACCAGTGACCCCGGGACTAGCGGGAACACAGATACGCAGTATTTT. Amino acid sequence: CATSDPGTSGNTDTQYF.

V is TRBV6-1 and J is TRBJ1-3; D may be TRBD1 (5 bases). CDR3 length: 16 residues. Per germline, CDR1 MNHNS and CDR2 SASEGT. V was shortened by 4 bases and J by 2 bases, with 15 bases between the two germline ends. CDR3: CASSVGVGGAGNTIYF. CDR3 nucleotides: TGTGCCAGCAGTGTCGGGGTGGGGGGGGCTGGAAACACCATATATTTT.

The chain carries TRBV2 and TRBJ2-3; the match to TRBD2 covers 12 bases. CDR3 length: 16 residues. CDR1 is SNHLY, CDR2 FYNNEI, per germline. V was clipped by 6 bases and J by 2 bases; unmatched bases: 6. The CDR3 loop is CASSPGLAGPTDTQYF. CDR3 DNA sequence: TGTGCCAGCAGCCCAGGACTAGCGGGACCCACAGATACGCAGTATTTT.

V is TRBV10-1 and J is TRBJ2-7; 9 bases agree with TRBD1. V gave up 4 bases and J gave up 5 bases; unmatched junction bases: 3. This CDR3 spans 13 amino acids. The germline V gene encodes CDR1 WNHNN and CDR2 SYGVQD (reference sequence). The CDR3 reads CASSADRGNEQYF. In nucleotides, the CDR3 is TGCGCCAGCAGTGCGGACAGGGGAAACGAGCAGTACTTC.

V gene TRBV30 combines with J gene TRBJ1-2; D possibly corresponds to TRBD1 (6 bases). From germline, CDR1 is GTSNPN and CDR2 SVGIG (reference sequence). The CDR3 has 15 amino acids. The V end lost 1 base, the J end lost 0 bases, and 12 bases lay between the germline ends. CDR3 bases: TGTGCCTGGAGTGACAGGGCCTGGTCTAACTATGGCTACACCTTC. Amino acids: CAWSDRAWSNYGYTF.

This clone was counted once. The chain employs TRBV7-2 and TRBJ2-1, with D possibly TRBD2 on 5 matching bases. The CDR3 spans 15 residues. In germline, CDR1 is SGHTA, CDR2 FQGNSA. V dropped 3 bases and J dropped 8 bases, with 17 bases sitting between them. The CDR3 here is CASSFFSGPGDEQFF. CDR3 nucleotides: TGTGCCAGCAGCTTTTTCTCAGGCCCCGGGGATGAGCAGTTCTTC.

CDR3: CASSRHNSGANVLTF. Written as DNA, the CDR3 is TGTGCCAGCAGTCGTCACAACTCTGGGGCCAACGTCCTGACTTTC. The chain is built from TRBV28 and TRBJ2-6; D gene unclear. The CDR3 spans 15 residues. Between the trimmed V and J ends, which lost 5 bases and 0 bases, there was a span of 8 bases. CDR1 MDHEN and CDR2 SYDVKM come from the germline V gene.

The V call is TRBV4-1, the J call TRBJ2-2; D not resolved. V shed 4 bases and J shed 1 base, with 16 bases lying between them. CDR1 is MGHRA and CDR2 is YSYEKL in the germline V gene. This CDR3 has 17 residues. DNA for the CDR3: TGCGCCAGCAGCCCCCCCTCCCACGCTAAGAACACCGGGGAGCTGTTTTTT. Amino acids: CASSPPSHAKNTGELFF.

The gene calls are TRBV3-1 (or the pseudogene TRBV3-2) and TRBJ2-5, with 10 nucleotides matching TRBD2. V shed 3 bases and J 4 bases; nucleotides not matched to a gene: 5. CDR1 is LGHDT, CDR2 YNNKEL, per germline (reference sequence). CDR3 length equals 15 residues. The CDR3 nucleotides read TGTGCCAGCAGCCACCCGCCTAGCGGGAGAGAGACCCAGTACTTC. Translation: CASSHPPSGRETQYF.

This rearrangement joins TRBV6-6 to TRBJ2-2, with 8 bases identical to TRBD1. Losses at the gene ends were 5 bases for V and 6 bases for J; bases not matched to a gene: 8. Germline CDR1 MNHNY, CDR2 SVGAGI (reference sequence). This CDR3 comprises 15 residues. CDR3 bases: TGTGCCAGCAGTCGGACGACAGGGGAGGCCGGGGAGCTGTTTTTT. Its translation is CASSRTTGEAGELFF.

This chain links TRBV5-1 with TRBJ2-5; 13 bases map to TRBD2. V lost 4 bases to trimming and J lost 4 bases; unmatched junction nucleotides: 7. The germline gives CDR1 SGHRS, CDR2 YFSETQ. The CDR3 spans 16 residues. CDR3 nucleotides: TGCGCCAGCAGCGCGGGGACTAGCGGGGAAGGAGAGACCCAGTACTTC. Translation: CASSAGTSGEGETQYF. Variable domain in full (rest from reference TRBV5-1 and TRBJ2-5): KAGVTQTPRYLIKTRGQQVTLSCSPISGHRSVSWYQQTPGQGLQFLFEYFSETQRNKGNFPGRFSGRQFSNSRSEMNVSTLELGDSALYLCASSAGTSGEGETQYFGPGTRLLVL.

V usage is TRBV5-5 and J usage is TRBJ2-3; D ambiguous. The CDR3 runs to 15 residues. V was shortened by 0 bases and J by 0 bases, with 8 bases between the two germline ends. The germline V gene encodes CDR1 SGHKS and CDR2 YYEKEE (reference sequence). CDR3 DNA sequence: TGTGCCAGCAGCTTGGTTAGTCCCAGCACAGATACGCAGTATTTT. It specifies CASSLVSPSTDTQYF. The entire variable domain, with the rest obtained from reference TRBV5-5 and TRBJ2-3, is as follows: DAGVTQSPTHLIKTRGQQVTLRCSPISGHKSVSWYQQVLGQGPQFIFQYYEKEERGRGNFPDRFSARQFPNYSSELNVNALLLGDSALYLCASSLVSPSTDTQYFGPGTRLTVL.

The rearrangement uses TRBV6-1 and TRBJ2-1; 8 positions match TRBD2. Looked up from germline, CDR1 is MNHNS and CDR2 is SASEGT. With 4 bases clipped from V and 3 bases from J, the junction kept 11 bases outside the gene matches. The CDR3 is made up of 17 amino acids. CDR3 in amino acids: CASSVRPPGGIYNEQFF. DNA for the CDR3: TGTGCCAGCAGTGTACGTCCTCCGGGAGGGATCTACAATGAGCAGTTCTTC.

The rearrangement links TRBV6-1 to TRBJ2-4; a weak D match, TRBD1 (5 bases). Between the trimmed V and J ends, which lost 3 bases and 8 bases, there was a span of 11 bases. Germline V CDR1 and CDR2: MNHNS, SASEGT. This CDR3 spans 13 amino acids. In DNA, the CDR3 is TGTGCCAGCAGTGACAGGGCAAGGTACATTCAGTACTTC. This codes for CASSDRARYIQYF.

J is TRBJ2-7 and V is TRBV5-1, with 7 bases identical to TRBD2. Germline V CDR1 and CDR2: SGHRS, YFSETQ. The CDR3 consists of 15 residues. The ends lost 1 base at V and 2 bases at J; junction bases unmatched: 6. The CDR3 DNA reads TGCGCCAGCAGCTTGAGAACGGGAGGCACCTACGAGCAGTACTTC. This translates into CASSLRTGGTYEQYF. The full variable domain, with the rest looked up from reference TRBV5-1 and TRBJ2-7, is KAGVTQTPRYLIKTRGQQVTLSCSPISGHRSVSWYQQTPGQGLQFLFEYFSETQRNKGNFPGRFSGRQFSNSRSEMNVSTLELGDSALYLCASSLRTGGTYEQYFGPGTRLTVT.

The chain employs TRBV5-6 and TRBJ2-6; 9 bases map to TRBD1. Germline V gene sequence: CDR1 SGHDT, CDR2 YYEEEE. This CDR3 is built from 17 residues. V gave up 4 bases and J gave up 4 bases; unmatched junction bases: 9. Written as DNA, the CDR3 is TGTGCCAGCAGCAACCGGGACAGGGCTAAGGGGGCCAACGTCCTGACTTTC. The encoded protein is CASSNRDRAKGANVLTF.

The chain is built from TRBV5-1 and TRBJ2-1, with D hard to call. The germline CDR1 and CDR2 sequences are SGHRS and YFSETQ. V was shortened by 2 bases and J by 5 bases, with 5 bases between the two germline ends. The CDR3 has 12 residues. The CDR3 reads CASSLLNNEQFF. In nucleotides, the CDR3 is TGCGCCAGCAGCTTACTTAACAATGAGCAGTTCTTC.

The table lists this clone with a count of one. The rearrangement uses TRBV6-6 and TRBJ1-5, with 10 bases that match TRBD1. CDR1 and CDR2 (germline): MNHNY, SVGAGI (reference sequence). The V and J ends lost 6 bases and 4 bases, in that order; junction bases with no gene match: 3. The CDR3 contains 14 residues. The CDR3 spells CASRGQGINQPQHF. CDR3 sequence (DNA): TGTGCCAGCAGGGGACAGGGGATAAATCAGCCCCAGCATTTT.

The chain combines TRBV27 with TRBJ2-1, with 7 positions matching TRBD2. Germline V gives CDR1 MNHEY, CDR2 SMNVEV (reference sequence). The CDR3 has 15 residues. Trimming cost V 6 bases and J 2 bases; bases outside gene matches: 7. In DNA form, the CDR3 reads TGTGCCAGCAGCCAGGGCAGCGGGGCCTACAATGAGCAGTTCTTC. Translating it yields CASSQGSGAYNEQFF.

The chain employs TRBV5-6 and TRBJ2-1; 12 nucleotides agree with TRBD2. V shed 4 bases, J shed 9 bases, and the junction held 11 bases outside the gene matches. The CDR3 runs 16 residues. Germline CDR1 is SGHDT and CDR2 is YYEEEE. CDR3 sequence: CASSVRTSGMVTEQFF. CDR3 nucleotide sequence: TGTGCCAGCAGCGTTCGGACTAGCGGGATGGTTACTGAGCAGTTCTTC.

V and J are TRBV5-5 and TRBJ2-5; tentative D call: TRBD2 (5 bases). Germline-derived CDR1 and CDR2 are SGHKS and YYEKEE (reference sequence). Trimming stripped 4 bases from V and 1 base from J, with 11 bases between. The CDR3 spans 14 residues. The CDR3 nucleotides read TGTGCCAGCAGCGGGAGACTACCCCAAGAGACCCAGTACTTC. Protein product: CASSGRLPQETQYF.

This clone was detected only a few times. The chain recombines TRBV6-1 with TRBJ1-2; the D gene is possibly TRBD1 (6 bases). Trimming stripped 3 bases from V and 8 bases from J, with 19 bases between. CDR3 length: 15 residues. CDR1 is MNHNS, CDR2 SASEGT, per germline. In nucleotides, the CDR3 is TGTGCCAGCAGTGAGAAGTGGACAGCCGTGGACGGCTACACCTTC. Protein sequence: CASSEKWTAVDGYTF.

The chain has TRBV18 and TRBJ2-1; the D gene is possibly TRBD2 (6 bases). Trimming removed 2 bases from V and 7 bases from J, with 18 bases in between. Looked up from germline, CDR1 is KGHSH and CDR2 is LQKENI. The CDR3 loop spans 16 amino acids. The CDR3 spells CASSPSPSVIRNEQFF. CDR3 nucleotides: TGTGCCAGCTCACCATCCCCTAGCGTTATTAGGAATGAGCAGTTCTTC.

The chain has TRBV9 and TRBJ2-2, with D perhaps TRBD2 (7 bases). Germline loops: CDR1 SGDLS, CDR2 YYNGEE. V dropped 3 bases and J dropped 4 bases, with 16 bases sitting between them. The CDR3 runs 16 residues. CDR3 in amino acids: CASSAGGLAATGELFF. DNA for the CDR3: TGTGCCAGCAGCGCTGGGGGGCTAGCGGCCACCGGGGAGCTGTTTTTT.